What follows are 18 T cell receptor beta chains derived from one specimen sequenced in a study of T-cell memory formation after mild COVID-19. TCRdb re-derived calls from the 5' RACE reads in MiXCR, one entry per CDR3 protein. The data contain 120,000 to 150,000 distinct CDR3 sequences, 6% of them singletons. Sequencing used PBMCs or a T cell subset sorted from them (not recorded which). Receptors originate from an adult woman who had mild COVID-19 (a few samples of this study predate the infection). Cell type and time point are not known.

This clonotype was seen repeatedly, ten times or more. The rearrangement joins TRBV5-1 to TRBJ2-7; TRBD1 agrees at 12 bases. The junction had 17 bases not matched to a gene; V was cut back by 7 bases and J by 0 bases. Germline loops: CDR1 SGHRS, CDR2 YFSETQ. This CDR3 is 19 amino acids long. CDR3 DNA sequence: TGCGCCAGCCGTCCTTACGCCGGGACAGGGGGCTTTAGCTCCTACGAGCAGTACTTC. This sequence encodes CASRPYAGTGGFSSYEQYF.

This clonotype was detected ten times or more. The CDR3 DNA reads TGCGCCTGGCCGACTCCACTGACTAGCGGGAGCTCCTACAATGAGCAGTTCTTC. Its protein is CAWPTPLTSGSSYNEQFF. This chain uses TRBV23-1 with TRBJ2-1; 12 bases align to TRBD2. TRBV23-1 is annotated as an ORF whose role is uncertain. The length of the CDR3 is 18 residues. Trimming took 11 bases from V and 0 from J; bases not matched to a gene: 14.

This clonotype was counted only a few times. The chain recombines TRBV12-3 or TRBV12-4 with TRBJ1-2; D gene unclear. With 3 bases removed from V and 1 base from J, the gap between germline ends came to 6 bases. The CDR3 is made up of 13 amino acids. CDR3 loop: CASSFNINYGYTF. The CDR3 DNA reads as TGTGCCAGCAGTTTCAATATTAACTATGGCTACACCTTC.

This clonotype was found many times. The chain is built from TRBV5-5 and TRBJ2-5, with 10 bases identical to TRBD1. The V and J ends lost 7 bases and 4 bases, in that order; junction bases with no gene match: 7. Germline lookup yields CDR1 SGHKS and CDR2 YYEKEE (reference sequence). The CDR3 has 14 residues. CDR3: CASVWGQGIETQYF. In nucleotides, the CDR3 is TGTGCCAGCGTCTGGGGACAGGGGATAGAGACCCAGTACTTC.

The rearrangement links TRBV12-5 to TRBJ2-1; 10 positions match TRBD2. The CDR3 sequence is 13 residues long. With V trimmed by 5 bases and J by 11 bases, 6 bases remained unmatched. Germline loops: CDR1 LGHNT, CDR2 FRNRAP. CDR3 in DNA: TGTGCTAGTGGTCGCTCTAGCGGGGGACAGCAGTTCTTC. Encoded protein: CASGRSSGGQQFF.

This clonotype has more than one count but fewer than ten. The chain has TRBV6-5 and TRBJ1-5; D unclear. CDR3 length equals 17 residues. The V gene's germline CDR1 is MNHEY and CDR2 SVGAGI. Trimming left V 6 bases short and J 3 bases short, with 21 bases between. Here the CDR3 reads CASRLRANPWNNQPQHF. In DNA form, the CDR3 reads TGTGCCAGCAGACTTAGAGCCAACCCCTGGAACAATCAGCCCCAGCATTTT.

Many counts were recorded for this clonotype. The V gene is TRBV12-3 or TRBV12-4, the J gene TRBJ1-6, with D possibly matching TRBD1 (5 bases). The CDR3 totals 13 residues. Trimming stripped 6 bases from V and 7 bases from J, with 10 bases between. DNA of the CDR3: TGTGCCAGCAGCGAGACAGAGAATTCACCCCTCCACTTT. This codes for CASSETENSPLHF.

On this clonotype itself: This may arise from a read error, as a much more abundant clone is one base away. CDR3 residues: CDSSWTGPSGANVLTF. The CDR3 DNA reads as TGTGACAGCAGCTGGACGGGTCCCTCTGGGGCCAACGTCCTGACTTTC. The gene calls are TRBV7-9 and TRBJ2-6; D not resolved. This CDR3 spans 16 amino acids. CDR1 SEHNR and CDR2 FQNEAQ come from the germline V gene (reference sequence).

There are many counts of this clonotype. The rearrangement uses TRBV6-5 and TRBJ2-7; 9 bases match TRBD2. Losses at the gene ends were 6 bases for V and 2 bases for J; bases not matched to a gene: 11. There are 16 residues in the CDR3. Germline-derived CDR1 and CDR2 are MNHEY and SVGAGI. The CDR3 here is CASSLLAGVATYEQYF. For the CDR3, the DNA is TGTGCCAGCAGCCTTTTAGCGGGAGTTGCCACCTACGAGCAGTACTTC.

The chain links TRBV5-1 to TRBJ1-2; TRBD1 matches at 10 bases. The CDR3 extends over 15 amino acids. J gave up 3 bases and V 0 bases, and 2 bases lay outside the gene matches. In germline, CDR1 is SGHRS, CDR2 YFSETQ. The CDR3 loop reads CASSLEGTGDYGYTF. Written as DNA, the CDR3 is TGCGCCAGCAGCTTGGAGGGGACAGGGGACTATGGCTACACCTTC.

CDR3 nucleotide sequence: TGTGCCAGCAGCTCGCCCGCGGGGACAGGGCAAACTGAAGCTTTCTTT. Its protein is CASSSPAGTGQTEAFF. The gene calls are TRBV12-3 or TRBV12-4 and TRBJ1-1, with 9 bases lining up with TRBD1. Unmatched junction bases numbered 13, after V lost 6 bases and J lost 5 bases. The CDR3 runs 16 residues.

Only a few counts were recorded for this clonotype. V gene TRBV12-3 or TRBV12-4 combines with J gene TRBJ2-1; D possibly matches TRBD1 or TRBD2 (5 bases each). Trimming took off 6 bases at V and 7 bases at J, with 16 bases between the two ends. The CDR3 contains 14 residues. This CDR3 is CASRKTSGLNEQFF. CDR3 nucleotide sequence: TGTGCCAGCAGAAAGACGTCGGGGCTAAATGAGCAGTTCTTC.

This clonotype occurred many times. The gene calls are TRBV7-2 and TRBJ2-7; D not resolved. The CDR3 loop spans 15 amino acids. V shed 5 bases and J shed 6 bases, with 20 bases lying between them. CDR1 and CDR2 (germline): SGHTA, FQGNSA. CDR3 nucleotides: TGTGCCAGCAGCCCGGGCCCTAAGCGTGTGAGCGAGCAGTACTTC. Translation: CASSPGPKRVSEQYF. Full variable domain (missing parts from reference TRBV7-2 and TRBJ2-7): GAGVSQSPSNKVTEKGKDVELRCDPISGHTALYWYRQSLGQGLEFLIYFQGNSAPDKSGLPSDRFSAERTGGSVSTLTIQRTQQEDSAVYLCASSPGPKRVSEQYFGPGTRLTVT.

This clonotype showed up many times. The V gene is TRBV5-1, the J gene TRBJ1-4; D may be TRBD1 (6 bases). From germline, CDR1 is SGHRS and CDR2 YFSETQ. Trimming shortened V by 4 bases and J by 5 bases, and 18 bases separated the two germline ends. This CDR3 region has 16 residues. CDR3 bases: TGCGCCAGCAGCCTGGGGGCACAGGGAGACAATGAAAAACTGTTTTTT. Translated, it gives CASSLGAQGDNEKLFF.

This clonotype was recorded at least ten times. The chain is built from TRBV11-2 and TRBJ2-3; the match to TRBD2 covers 11 bases. The germline gives CDR1 SGHAT, CDR2 FQNNGV. V lost 5 bases and J lost 2; bases outside the gene matches: 6. CDR3 length equals 16 residues. CDR3 loop: CASSLRTSGLTDTQYF. In nucleotides, the CDR3 is TGTGCCAGCAGCCTCCGGACTAGCGGGCTCACAGATACGCAGTATTTT.

This clonotype was seen repeatedly, ten times or more. The chain uses TRBV5-1 and TRBJ2-3; TRBD2 aligns across 10 bases. The germline V gene encodes CDR1 SGHRS and CDR2 YFSETQ. This CDR3 is built from 18 residues. The V gene end was trimmed by 0 bases and the J gene end by 2 bases; junction bases not matched to a gene: 9. The DNA for the CDR3 is TGCGCCAGCAGCTTGGGTCTAGCGGGGGTATATTCCACAGATACGCAGTATTTT. The encoded protein is CASSLGLAGVYSTDTQYF.

This clonotype was counted at least ten times. The V and J genes are TRBV12-5 and TRBJ2-3; the D is unclear. The CDR3 contains 12 residues. Trimming took 6 bases from V and 2 from J, leaving 6 bases between them. CDR1 LGHNT and CDR2 FRNRAP come from the germline V gene. The CDR3 coding sequence is TGTGCTAGTGGCCCATCCACAGATACGCAGTATTTT. This translates into CASGPSTDTQYF.

The chain carries TRBV20-1 and TRBJ2-1, with D unresolved. The CDR3 is 12 amino acids. The germline V gene has CDR1 DFQATT and CDR2 SNEGSKA (reference sequence). V was clipped by 1 base and J by 5 bases, with 6 bases between them. The CDR3 region is CSARGQHNEQFF. CDR3 coding DNA: TGCAGTGCTAGAGGCCAGCACAATGAGCAGTTCTTC.